A selection of T cell receptor beta chains follows, all from one sample in a study of blood T cell repertoires in COVID-19. Here immunoSEQ multiplex PCR was the method, and the copy in TCRdb shows in-frame clones only, minus some. In the table there are 250,000 or so clones, about 86% of which are singletons. Material: PBMCs or T cells enriched from blood (not recorded which). The origin of the receptors is a man in his fifties who had recovered from COVID-19. Both conserved end residues are part of each CDR3. Each record gives: clone size, D gene, V gene, J gene, CDR3 DNA, CDR3 protein. The D gene is left open where the match is weak. The size of a clone is reported for some rows only, either as once, few or many, or as a class for expanded clones.

>NA|NA|TRBV5-1|TRBJ1-1
TGCGCCAGCAGCTTGGGCCCCACAGAGCTTAACACTGAAGCTTTCTTT
CASSLGPTELNTEAFF
>NA|NA|TRBV7-9|TRBJ1-1
TGTGCCAGCAGCGCCGTTTGGGCTGTAGAGACTGAAGCTTTCTTT
CASSAVWAVETEAFF
>NA|NA|TRBV18|TRBJ1-6
TGTGCCAGCTCACCCACGGGGGAGGATTCACCCCTCCACTTT
CASSPTGEDSPLHF
>NA|NA|TRBV28|TRBJ2-6
TGTGCCAGCAGTCGACAGGACTGGGCCAACGTCCTGACTTTC
CASSRQDWANVLTF
>NA|TRBD2|TRBV7-3|TRBJ2-2
TGTGCCAGCAGCTCGCGGGGGGGCCTTCCCGGGGAGCTGTTTTTT
CASSSRGGLPGELFF
>NA|TRBD1|TRBV2|TRBJ2-3
TGTGCCAGCACCCGACCGGACAGGGCCGTTTTCGGTACGCAGTATTTT
CASTRPDRAVFGTQYF
>NA|TRBD2|TRBV7-2|TRBJ2-3
TGTGCCAGCAGTCAGGCCCGAATACTAGCGGGAGGGCCGACAGATACGCAGTATTTT
CASSQARILAGGPTDTQYF
>NA|NA|TRBV4-2|TRBJ2-1
TGTGCCAGCAGCCAAGAAAAGGCGGGGAGTGAGCAGTTCTTC
CASSQEKAGSEQFF
>NA|TRBD1|TRBV5-1|TRBJ2-1
TGCGCCAGCAGCGCGGGACAGGGGGTGGGTGAGCAGTTCTTC
CASSAGQGVGEQFF
>NA|TRBD1|TRBV5-4|TRBJ1-2
TGTGCCAGCAGCTTGGGGACAGGGCCCGTCTATGGCTACACCTTC
CASSLGTGPVYGYTF
>NA|TRBD2|TRBV19|TRBJ2-7
TGTGCCAGTAGTGCGAGACTAGCGGGGTCCCGCTCCTACGAGCAGTACTTC
CASSARLAGSRSYEQYF
>few|NA|TRBV5-1|TRBJ1-4
TGCGCCAGCAGCCCCAGCCCCGCGGATAATGAAAAACTGTTTTTT
CASSPSPADNEKLFF
>NA|NA|TRBV9|TRBJ2-5
TGTGCCAGCAGCGTGCTAGCTTACCAAGAGACCCAGTACTTC
CASSVLAYQETQYF
>few|NA|TRBV30|TRBJ1-2
TGTGCCTGGAGTGTAGCCCCTAACTATGGCTACACCTTC
CAWSVAPNYGYTF
>NA|NA|TRBV27|TRBJ2-1
TGTGCCAGCAGTTTATTCAGTCAGTCCTACAATGAGCAGTTCTTC
CASSLFSQSYNEQFF
>NA|NA|TRBV15|TRBJ1-4
TGTGCCACCAGCAGAGATTTATCTGACAAGGAAAAACTGTTTTTT
CATSRDLSDKEKLFF
>few|NA|TRBV18|TRBJ1-1
TGTGCCAGCTCACCAGGTCAGAACATGAACACTGAAGCTTTCTTT
CASSPGQNMNTEAFF
>NA|NA|TRBV7-8|TRBJ1-5
TGTGCCAGCAGCTCGCGGGCGGCCTCGGGGCAGCCCCAGCATTTT
CASSSRAASGQPQHF
>NA|TRBD2|TRBV10-3|TRBJ2-7
TGTGCCATCTCTGAGGGGACTAGCGGGTCCTACGAGCAGTACTTC
CAISEGTSGSYEQYF
>NA|NA|TRBV7-6|TRBJ1-2
TGTGCCAGCAGCTCACAGGGTTTGGATGGCTACACCTTC
CASSSQGLDGYTF
>NA|TRBD1|TRBV5-1|TRBJ1-6
TGCGCCAGCAGCCCCCGACAGGGAAGTTCACCCCTCCACTTT
CASSPRQGSSPLHF
>NA|TRBD1|TRBV18|TRBJ1-4
TGTGCCAGCTCCCGCTCAGGGGGCGGTGAAAAACTGTTTTTT
CASSRSGGGEKLFF
>once|TRBD2|TRBV28|TRBJ2-1
TGTGCCAGCAGTTTCCCGTCTCTAGCGGGAGTCCACAATGAGCAGTTCTTC
CASSFPSLAGVHNEQFF
>NA|TRBD1|TRBV18|TRBJ1-5
TGTGCCAGCTCAACGATATCCGGGACAGGGGACTTTCAGCCCCAGCATTTT
CASSTISGTGDFQPQHF
>NA|NA|TRBV2|TRBJ2-7
TGTGCCAGCAGTGAGGTCTACTTTTACGAGCAGTACTTC
CASSEVYFYEQYF
>NA|TRBD1|TRBV5-1|TRBJ1-2
TGCGCCAGCAGCTTGGGGAGGACTGACAGGGGCTATGGCTACACCTTC
CASSLGRTDRGYGYTF